A single sample gave rise to the 20 T cell receptor beta chains below, sequenced in a study of radiation and T cells in renal cell carcinoma. Method: immunoSEQ multiplex PCR; TCRdb's copy keeps in-frame clones and lacks some. This repertoire shows some 120,000 clones, 82% found once; its top ten account for 3%. Indicated time point: baseline pretreatment blood. Treatment reported: 15 Gy SBRT to primary tumor, nephrectomy 4 weeks later. Sample: blood, taken from a patient whose treatment included radiotherapy and nephrectomy. The source is a woman aged 60-75 years with renal cell carcinoma.

This chain joins TRBV5-1 and TRBJ2-3; 9 bases match TRBD1. Germline CDR1 is SGHRS and CDR2 is YFSETQ. The V gene end was trimmed by 0 bases and the J gene end by 4 bases; junction bases not matched to a gene: 6. The CDR3 covers 16 residues. The CDR3 DNA reads as TGCGCCAGCAGCTTGGGGGGACAGGGATCGGCAGATACGCAGTATTTT. It is translated as CASSLGGQGSADTQYF. Filled out from reference TRBV5-1 and TRBJ2-3, the complete variable domain reads KAGVTQTPRYLIKTRGQQVTLSCSPISGHRSVSWYQQTPGQGLQFLFEYFSETQRNKGNFPGRFSGRQFSNSRSEMNVSTLELGDSALYLCASSLGGQGSADTQYFGPGTRLTVL.

This clone was seen only a few times. The CDR3 spells CASARKREGQETQYF. The CDR3 region has the DNA TGTGCCAGCGCTCGCAAGCGGGAGGGACAAGAGACCCAGTACTTC. The chain employs TRBV18 and TRBJ2-5; 10 nucleotides match TRBD2. The CDR3 contains 15 residues. Trimming cost V 8 bases and J 2 bases; bases outside gene matches: 8. Germline V CDR1 and CDR2: KGHSH, LQKENI.

The rearrangement uses TRBV28 and TRBJ1-4, with 8 bases matching TRBD1. After removal of 8 bases from V and 7 bases from J, the junction contained 6 bases not matched to a gene. The CDR3 is 13 amino acids. Per germline, CDR1 MDHEN and CDR2 SYDVKM. In nucleotides, the CDR3 is TGTGCCAGCCGGACAGGGATAGGTGAAAAACTGTTTTTT. Translation: CASRTGIGEKLFF.

The genes are TRBV4-1 and TRBJ2-3; 7 positions match TRBD2. The germline V gene encodes CDR1 MGHRA and CDR2 YSYEKL. The CDR3 consists of 16 residues. Trimming took 2 bases from V and 3 from J; bases not matched to a gene: 8. CDR3 nucleotides: TGCGCCAGCAGCCAATTCAGCGGGGTGCATACAGATACGCAGTATTTT. Translation gives CASSQFSGVHTDTQYF.

V usage is TRBV19 and J usage is TRBJ2-2, with D unresolved. Trimming shortened V by 4 bases and J by 6 bases, and 9 bases separated the two germline ends. The CDR3 is made up of 13 amino acids. Germline CDR1 is LNHDA and CDR2 is SQIVND (reference sequence). CDR3 region: CASSTRAAGELFF. As DNA, the CDR3 is TGTGCCAGTAGTACTAGGGCCGCCGGGGAGCTGTTTTTT.

This sequence joins TRBV27 and TRBJ2-7, with 7 bases fitting TRBD1. V lost 6 bases and J lost 5; bases outside the gene matches: 7. Looked up from germline, CDR1 is MNHEY and CDR2 is SMNVEV (reference sequence). CDR3 length: 13 residues. The CDR3 here is CASRPTGNNEQYF. The CDR3 DNA sequence: TGTGCCAGCAGGCCGACAGGGAACAACGAGCAGTACTTC.

The chain combines TRBV6-6 with TRBJ2-2; D remains ambiguous. Trimming took 1 base from V and 3 from J, leaving 3 bases between them. This CDR3 is 13 amino acids long. Germline CDR1 reads MNHNY; CDR2 reads SVGAGI (reference sequence). This chain's CDR3 is CASSYYDTGELFF. DNA for the CDR3: TGTGCCAGCAGTTACTACGACACCGGGGAGCTGTTTTTT.

This chain joins TRBV5-1 and TRBJ1-1; 10 bases map to TRBD1. In germline, CDR1 is SGHRS, CDR2 YFSETQ. The length of the CDR3 is 16 residues. The V and J ends lost 4 bases and 0 bases, in that order; junction bases with no gene match: 6. CDR3 sequence: CASSKGTGVMNTEAFF. CDR3 DNA: TGCGCCAGCAGCAAAGGGACAGGGGTCATGAACACTGAAGCTTTCTTT.

This clone has only one observation. The chain recombines TRBV6-1 with TRBJ2-5, with 8 bases fitting TRBD2. Trimming took 11 bases from V and 3 from J; bases not matched to a gene: 11. This CDR3 has 14 amino acids. CDR1 MNHNS and CDR2 SASEGT come from the germline V gene. CDR3 sequence reads: CASSGAGGKETQYF. DNA of the CDR3: TGTGCCTCCTCGGGGGCGGGGGGCAAAGAGACCCAGTACTTC.

This CDR3 is CASSPTGTQQETQYF. DNA of the CDR3: TGTGCCAGCAGCCCTACCGGGACACAACAAGAGACCCAGTACTTC. The chain joins TRBV7-2 to TRBJ2-5, with D tentatively TRBD1 (6 bases). This CDR3 has 15 residues. The V gene lost 5 bases and the J gene lost 2 bases, with 15 bases spanning the gap. Germline V gene sequence: CDR1 SGHTA, CDR2 FQGNSA.

This chain uses TRBV18 with TRBJ2-2; D is unresolved. V lost 1 base to trimming and J lost 6 bases, with 9 bases between them. The CDR3 spans 14 residues. Germline V lookup: CDR1 KGHSH, CDR2 LQKENI. CDR3 coding DNA: TGTGCCAGCTCACCACGGCCCGGGTCCGGGGAGCTGTTTTTT. This sequence encodes CASSPRPGSGELFF.

The genes are TRBV4-1 and TRBJ2-5; TRBD2 agrees at 13 bases. CDR1 is MGHRA, CDR2 YSYEKL, per germline. The CDR3 length is 16 residues. Trimming removed 4 bases from V and 5 bases from J; junction bases left unmatched: 7. The CDR3 is CASSLLTSGGRETQYF. In DNA form, the CDR3 reads TGCGCCAGCAGCCTGCTGACTAGCGGGGGGAGGGAGACCCAGTACTTC.

The rearrangement joins TRBV7-6 to TRBJ1-2, with TRBD1 identical over 9 bases. With V trimmed by 4 bases and J by 3 bases, 12 bases remained unmatched. Germline V gives CDR1 SGHVS, CDR2 FNYEAQ. This CDR3 has 17 amino acids. The CDR3 loop reads CASSSRSTGGLDYGYTF. The CDR3 DNA reads as TGTGCCAGCAGCTCCCGATCGACAGGGGGGTTAGACTATGGCTACACCTTC.

The chain uses TRBV28 and TRBJ2-2, with 7 positions matching TRBD2. The CDR3 extends over 14 amino acids. With 10 bases clipped from V and 3 bases from J, the junction kept 8 bases outside the gene matches. Germline CDR1 reads MDHEN; CDR2 reads SYDVKM. CDR3 DNA: TGTGCCACCAAGAGGGGAGGGGACACCGGGGAGCTGTTTTTT. Translated: CATKRGGDTGELFF.

J is TRBJ1-4 and V is TRBV13; D gene unclear. The CDR3 has 13 residues. Trimming cost V 5 bases and J 2 bases, with 6 bases left between them. The germline gives CDR1 PRHDT, CDR2 FYEKMQ (reference sequence). The DNA of the CDR3 is TGTGCCAGCAGCCGCCGGACTAATGAAAAACTGTTTTTT. It codes for CASSRRTNEKLFF. The full variable domain, its missing parts supplied by reference TRBV13 and TRBJ1-4, is AAGVIQSPRHLIKEKRETATLKCYPIPRHDTVYWYQQGPGQDPQFLISFYEKMQSDKGSIPDRFSAQQFSDYHSELNMSSLELGDSALYFCASSRRTNEKLFFGSGTQLSVL.

V usage is TRBV30 and J usage is TRBJ2-5; a weak D match, TRBD2 (5 bases). V was pared by 1 base and J by 0 bases, with 9 bases between. The CDR3 has 14 amino acids. Germline lookup yields CDR1 GTSNPN and CDR2 SVGIG (reference sequence). The CDR3 sequence: CAWSGGRYQETQYF. The CDR3 DNA is TGTGCCTGGAGTGGAGGGCGGTACCAAGAGACCCAGTACTTC.

The rearrangement links TRBV10-1 to TRBJ1-5; D call uncertain. The CDR3 length is 14 residues. V was cut by 4 bases and J by 6 bases, with 13 bases left in between. Germline CDR1 reads WNHNN; CDR2 reads SYGVQD (reference sequence). The CDR3 DNA reads as TGCGCCAGCAGTGGGTGGTGCCCCAGTCAGCCCCAGCATTTT. This codes for CASSGWCPSQPQHF.

The chain combines TRBV4-2 with TRBJ2-7; 10 nucleotides line up with TRBD1. Germline V CDR1 and CDR2: LGHNA, YNFKEQ. Losses at the gene ends were 5 bases for V and 4 bases for J; bases not matched to a gene: 8. CDR3 size: 15 residues. The CDR3 DNA reads as TGTGCCAGCAGCTTAGGGACAGGGGCAGTGTACGAGCAGTACTTC. It encodes CASSLGTGAVYEQYF.

CDR3 residues: CASSQVRGSTDTQYF. The DNA for the CDR3 is TGTGCCAGCAGCCAAGTGCGGGGATCCACAGATACGCAGTATTTT. The genes are TRBV14 and TRBJ2-3; perhaps TRBD2 as D (6 bases). Trimming pared 1 base from V and 2 bases from J, leaving 10 bases between. CDR3 length: 15 amino acids. Germline loops: CDR1 SGHDN, CDR2 FVKESK. Together with reference TRBV14 and TRBJ2-3, the CDR3 gives the full variable domain: EAGVTQFPSHSVIEKGQTVTLRCDPISGHDNLYWYRRVMGKEIKFLLHFVKESKQDESGMPNNRFLAERTGGTYSTLKVQPAELEDSGVYFCASSQVRGSTDTQYFGPGTRLTVL.

V and J are TRBV5-1 and TRBJ1-1, with 7 nucleotides matching TRBD1. Trimming cost V 0 bases and J 1 base; bases outside gene matches: 6. Germline V gives CDR1 SGHRS, CDR2 YFSETQ. This CDR3 has 16 amino acids. In nucleotides, the CDR3 is TGCGCCAGCAGCTTGGTGGAGGGGGCAGGGAACACTGAAGCTTTCTTT. It translates to CASSLVEGAGNTEAFF.